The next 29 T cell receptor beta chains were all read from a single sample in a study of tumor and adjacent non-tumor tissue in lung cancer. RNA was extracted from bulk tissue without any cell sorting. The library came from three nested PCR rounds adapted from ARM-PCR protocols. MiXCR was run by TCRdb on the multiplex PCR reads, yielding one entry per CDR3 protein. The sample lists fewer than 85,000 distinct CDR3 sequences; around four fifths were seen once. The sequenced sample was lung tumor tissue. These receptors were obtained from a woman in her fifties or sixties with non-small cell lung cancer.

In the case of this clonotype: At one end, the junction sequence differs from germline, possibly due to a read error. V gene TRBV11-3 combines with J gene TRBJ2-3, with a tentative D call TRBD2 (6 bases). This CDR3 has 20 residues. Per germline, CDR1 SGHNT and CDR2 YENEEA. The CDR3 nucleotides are TGTGCCAGCAGCTCTCCCCCTTATTCTTCCTCTAGCGACAGCACAGAAACGCTGTATTTT. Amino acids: CASSSPPYSSSSDSTETLYF.

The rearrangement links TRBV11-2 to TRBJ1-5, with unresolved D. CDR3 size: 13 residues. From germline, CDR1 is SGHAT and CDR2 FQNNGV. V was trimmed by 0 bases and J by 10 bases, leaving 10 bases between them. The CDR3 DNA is TGTGCCAGCAGCTTAGAAGGTAGTCACCCCCAGCATTTT. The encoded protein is CASSLEGSHPQHF.

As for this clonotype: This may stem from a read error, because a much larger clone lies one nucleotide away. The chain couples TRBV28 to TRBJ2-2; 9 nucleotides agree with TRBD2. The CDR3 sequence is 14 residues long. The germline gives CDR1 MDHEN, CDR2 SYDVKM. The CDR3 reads CVSGGAGGAGELFF. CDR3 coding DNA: TGTGTCAGCGGCGGAGCGGGAGGCGCCGGGGAGCTGTTTTTT. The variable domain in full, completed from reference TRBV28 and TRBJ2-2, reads DVKVTQSSRYLVKRTGEKVFLECVQDMDHENMFWYRQDPGLGLRLIYFSYDVKMKEKGDIPEGYSVSREKKERFSLILESASTNQTSMYLCVSGGAGGAGELFFGEGSRLTVL.

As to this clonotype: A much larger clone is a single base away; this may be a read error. CDR3 coding DNA: TGCGCCAGCAGCCCCTCCCTGGGAGTAGCGACAAATGAGCAGTTCTTC. Translating it yields CASSPSLGVATNEQFF. This chain links TRBV5-1 with TRBJ2-1; a possible D gene is TRBD2 (5 bases). CDR3 length: 16 residues. Trimming shortened V by 4 bases and J by 7 bases, and 21 bases separated the two germline ends. Per the germline V gene, CDR1 is SGHRS and CDR2 is YFSETQ.

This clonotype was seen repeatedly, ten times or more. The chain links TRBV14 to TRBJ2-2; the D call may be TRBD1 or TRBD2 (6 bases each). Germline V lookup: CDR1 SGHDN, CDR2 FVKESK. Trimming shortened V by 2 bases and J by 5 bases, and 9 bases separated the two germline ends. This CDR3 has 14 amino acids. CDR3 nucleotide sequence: TGTGCCAGCAGCCAAAGGGGGAGGACCGGGGAGCTGTTTTTT. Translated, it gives CASSQRGRTGELFF.

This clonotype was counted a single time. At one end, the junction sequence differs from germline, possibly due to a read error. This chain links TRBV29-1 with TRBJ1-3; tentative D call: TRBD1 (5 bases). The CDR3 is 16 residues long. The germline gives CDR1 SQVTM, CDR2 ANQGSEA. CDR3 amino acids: CSVESPGREGGNSIYF. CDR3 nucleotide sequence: TGCAGCGTTGAAAGCCCAGGCAGGGAAGGTGGAAACAGCATATATTTT.

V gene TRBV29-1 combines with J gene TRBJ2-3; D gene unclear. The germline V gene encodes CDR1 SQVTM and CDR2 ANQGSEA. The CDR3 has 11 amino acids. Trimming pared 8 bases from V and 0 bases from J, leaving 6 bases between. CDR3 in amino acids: CSPDSTDTQYF. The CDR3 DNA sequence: TGCAGCCCTGACAGCACAGATACGCAGTATTTT.

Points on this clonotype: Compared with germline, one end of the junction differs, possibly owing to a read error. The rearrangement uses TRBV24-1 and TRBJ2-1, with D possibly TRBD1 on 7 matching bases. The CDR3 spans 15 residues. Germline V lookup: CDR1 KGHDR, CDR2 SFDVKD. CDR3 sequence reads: CATSPNGQDYNDQFF. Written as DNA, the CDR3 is TGTGCCACCAGTCCGAATGGACAGGACTACAATGATCAGTTCTTT.

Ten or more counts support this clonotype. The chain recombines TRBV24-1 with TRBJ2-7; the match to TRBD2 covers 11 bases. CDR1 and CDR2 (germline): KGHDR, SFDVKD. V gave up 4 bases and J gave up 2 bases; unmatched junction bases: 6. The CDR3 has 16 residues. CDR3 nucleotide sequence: TGTGCCACCAGTGACACCGGGACTAGCGGTACCTACGAGCAGTACTTC. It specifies CATSDTGTSGTYEQYF.

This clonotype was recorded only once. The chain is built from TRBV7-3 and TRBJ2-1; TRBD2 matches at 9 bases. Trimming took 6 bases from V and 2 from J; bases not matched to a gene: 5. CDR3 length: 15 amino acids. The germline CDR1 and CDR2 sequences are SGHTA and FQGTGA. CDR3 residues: CASSSIAGAYNEQFF. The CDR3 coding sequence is TGTGCCAGCAGTTCCATAGCGGGAGCCTACAATGAGCAGTTCTTC. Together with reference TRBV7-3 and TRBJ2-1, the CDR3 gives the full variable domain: GAGVSQTPSNKVTEKGKYVELRCDPISGHTALYWYRQSLGQGPEFLIYFQGTGAADDSGLPNDRFFAVRPEGSVSTLKIQRTERGDSAVYLCASSSIAGAYNEQFFGPGTRLTVL.

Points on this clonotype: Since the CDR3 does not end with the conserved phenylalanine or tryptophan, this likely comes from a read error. For the CDR3, the DNA is TGCAGTGCTAGAGATCCAGTCCTTAACTATGACTACACCTCC. This gives the protein CSARDPVLNYDYTS. The V gene is TRBV20-1, the J gene TRBJ1-2; D is unresolved. The CDR3 totals 14 residues. CDR1 is DFQATT, CDR2 SNEGSKA, per germline (reference sequence).

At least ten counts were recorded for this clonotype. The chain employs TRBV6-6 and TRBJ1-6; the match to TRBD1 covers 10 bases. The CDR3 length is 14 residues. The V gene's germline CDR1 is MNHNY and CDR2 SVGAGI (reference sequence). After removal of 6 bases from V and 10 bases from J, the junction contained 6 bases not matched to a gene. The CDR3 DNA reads TGTGCCAGCAGCTTCGGGACAGGGGTATCACCCCTCCACTTT. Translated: CASSFGTGVSPLHF.

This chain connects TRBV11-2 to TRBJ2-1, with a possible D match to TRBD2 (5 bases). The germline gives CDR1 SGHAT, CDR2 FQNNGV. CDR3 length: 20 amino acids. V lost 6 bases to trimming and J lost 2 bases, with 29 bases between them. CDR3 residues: CASSLFRPLTGLRTYNEQFF. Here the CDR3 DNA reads TGTGCCAGCAGTTTGTTCCGGCCTCTAACGGGATTAAGAACCTACAATGAGCAGTTCTTC.

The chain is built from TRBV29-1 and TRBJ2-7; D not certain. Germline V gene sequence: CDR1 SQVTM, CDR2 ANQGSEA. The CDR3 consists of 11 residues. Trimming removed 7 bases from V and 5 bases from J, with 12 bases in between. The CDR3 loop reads CSAITVDEQYF. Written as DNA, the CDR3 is TGCAGCGCAATTACGGTAGACGAGCAGTACTTC.

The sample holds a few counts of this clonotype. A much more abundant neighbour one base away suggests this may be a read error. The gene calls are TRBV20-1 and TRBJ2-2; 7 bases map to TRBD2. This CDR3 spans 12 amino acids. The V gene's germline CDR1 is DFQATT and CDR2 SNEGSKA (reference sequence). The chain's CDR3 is CSGLAVEGELFF. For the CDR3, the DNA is TGCAGCGGGCTAGCGGTGGAGGGGGAGCTGTTTTTT.

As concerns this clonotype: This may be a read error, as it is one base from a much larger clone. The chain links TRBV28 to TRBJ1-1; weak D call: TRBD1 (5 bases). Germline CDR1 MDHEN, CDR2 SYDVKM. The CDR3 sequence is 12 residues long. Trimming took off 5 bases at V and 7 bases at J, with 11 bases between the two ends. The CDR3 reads CASSLADNEAFF. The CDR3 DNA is TGTGCCAGCAGTCTGGCGGACAATGAAGCTTTCTTT. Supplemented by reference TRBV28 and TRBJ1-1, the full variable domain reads DVKVTQSSRYLVKRTGEKVFLECVQDMDHENMFWYRQDPGLGLRLIYFSYDVKMKEKGDIPEGYSVSREKKERFSLILESASTNQTSMYLCASSLADNEAFFGQGTRLTVV.

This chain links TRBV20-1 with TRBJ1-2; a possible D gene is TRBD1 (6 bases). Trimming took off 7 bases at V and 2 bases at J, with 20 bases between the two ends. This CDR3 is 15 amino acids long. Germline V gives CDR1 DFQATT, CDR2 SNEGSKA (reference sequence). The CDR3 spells CSVPPPGARNYGYTF. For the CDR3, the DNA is TGCAGTGTTCCCCCCCCGGGGGCGCGGAACTATGGCTACACCTTC.

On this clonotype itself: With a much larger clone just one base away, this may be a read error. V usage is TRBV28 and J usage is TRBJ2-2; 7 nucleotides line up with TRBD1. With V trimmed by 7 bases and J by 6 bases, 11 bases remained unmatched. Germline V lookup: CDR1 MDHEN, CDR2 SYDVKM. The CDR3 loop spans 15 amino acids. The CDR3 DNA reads TGTGCCAGCACACCAGGGGGTGGCGTTGCCGGGGAGCTGTTTTTT. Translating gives CASTPGGGVAGELFF.

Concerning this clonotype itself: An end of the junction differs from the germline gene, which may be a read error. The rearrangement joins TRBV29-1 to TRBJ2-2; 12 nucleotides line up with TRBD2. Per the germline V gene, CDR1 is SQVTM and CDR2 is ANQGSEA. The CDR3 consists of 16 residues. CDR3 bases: TGCAACGTTGAAACCCCTAGCGGGAGGGCCCCCGGGGAGTTGTTTTTT. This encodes CNVETPSGRAPGELFF.

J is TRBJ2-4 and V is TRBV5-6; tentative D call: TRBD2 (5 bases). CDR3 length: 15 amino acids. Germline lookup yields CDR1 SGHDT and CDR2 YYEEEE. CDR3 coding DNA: TGTACCAACACCACGTCAGGACTAGCCAAAAACATTCAGTACTTC. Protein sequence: CTNTTSGLAKNIQYF.

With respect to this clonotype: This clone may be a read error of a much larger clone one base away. The DNA for the CDR3 is TGTGCCTGGAGGGCCGGGACAGGGGTCACTAAAGCTTTCTTT. Translating gives CAWRAGTGVTKAFF. The J gene is TRBJ1-1, the V gene TRBV30; TRBD1 aligns across 10 bases. The CDR3 has 14 amino acids. Per germline, CDR1 GTSNPN and CDR2 SVGIG (reference sequence).

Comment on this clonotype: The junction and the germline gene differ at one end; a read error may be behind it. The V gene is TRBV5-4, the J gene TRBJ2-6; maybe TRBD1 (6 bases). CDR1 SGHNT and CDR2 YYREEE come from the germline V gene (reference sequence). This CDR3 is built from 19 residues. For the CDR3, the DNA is TGTGCCAGCAACTTGGTAGCTAGGGGGAGCCTTCCTGGGGCCAACGTCCTGACTTTC. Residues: CASNLVARGSLPGANVLTF.

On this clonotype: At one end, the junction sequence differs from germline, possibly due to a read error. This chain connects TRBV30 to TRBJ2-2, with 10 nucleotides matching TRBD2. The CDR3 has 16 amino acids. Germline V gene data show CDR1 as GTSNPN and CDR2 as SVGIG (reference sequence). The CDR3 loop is CVWSRLAGVVAGELFF. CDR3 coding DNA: TGTGTCTGGAGCCGCCTAGCGGGAGTCGTCGCCGGGGAGCTGTTTTTT.

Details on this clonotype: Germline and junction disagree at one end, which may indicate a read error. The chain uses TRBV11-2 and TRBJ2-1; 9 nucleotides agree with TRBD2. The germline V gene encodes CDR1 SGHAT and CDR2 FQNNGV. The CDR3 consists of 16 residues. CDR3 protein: CANSPGGLAGVGDQFF. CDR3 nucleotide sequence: TGTGCCAACAGCCCAGGGGGGTTAGCGGGAGTAGGTGACCAGTTCTTC.

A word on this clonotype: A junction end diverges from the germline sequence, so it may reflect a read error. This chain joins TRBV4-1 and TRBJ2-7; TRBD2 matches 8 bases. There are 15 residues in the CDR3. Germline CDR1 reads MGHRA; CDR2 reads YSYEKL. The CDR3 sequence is CASSQGTSGIYEQHF. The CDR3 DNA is TGCGCCAGCAGCCAAGGCACTAGCGGAATCTACGAGCAGCACTTC.

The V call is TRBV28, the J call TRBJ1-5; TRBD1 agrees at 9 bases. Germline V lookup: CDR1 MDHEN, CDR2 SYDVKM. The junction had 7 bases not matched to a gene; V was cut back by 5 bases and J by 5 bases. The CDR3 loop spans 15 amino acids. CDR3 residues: CASSLSGTGYQPQHF. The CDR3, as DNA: TGTGCCAGCAGTCTCTCAGGGACAGGGTATCAGCCCCAGCATTTT.

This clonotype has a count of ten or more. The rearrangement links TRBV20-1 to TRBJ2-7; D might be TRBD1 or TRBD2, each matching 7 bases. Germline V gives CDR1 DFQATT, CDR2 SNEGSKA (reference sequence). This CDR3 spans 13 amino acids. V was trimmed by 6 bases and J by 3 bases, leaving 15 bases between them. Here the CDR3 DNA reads TGCAGTGCGACGACAGGGAGGGACTACGAGCAGTACTTC. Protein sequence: CSATTGRDYEQYF.

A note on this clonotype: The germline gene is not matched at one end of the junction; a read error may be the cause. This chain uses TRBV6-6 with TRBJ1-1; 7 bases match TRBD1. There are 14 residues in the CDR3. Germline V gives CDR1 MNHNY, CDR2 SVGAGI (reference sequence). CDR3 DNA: TGTGCCAGCAGACCGGGACAGAAGAACACTGAGGCTTTCTTT. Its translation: CASRPGQKNTEAFF.

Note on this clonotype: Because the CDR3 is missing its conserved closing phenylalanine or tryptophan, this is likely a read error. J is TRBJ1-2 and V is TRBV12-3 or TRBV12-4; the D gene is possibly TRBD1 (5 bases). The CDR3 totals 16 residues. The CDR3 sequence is CASRSFGAEANYGYTC. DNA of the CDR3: TGTGCCAGCAGGTCCTTCGGGGCAGAAGCTAATTATGGGTACACCTGC.